This TCR beta chain came from a study of cytomegalovirus exposure and HLA in healthy donors. As for the study in general: In a later analysis, it was reported that the roughly 130 validation repertoires had been produced on the same platform as the roughly 700 repertoires belonging to the first cohort. Study-wide results and caveats: The study flagged some 170 TCR beta chains as cytomegalovirus-associated. Clusters of TCRs from the first cohort tended to co-occur in the 120 or so validation repertoires (as a later analysis found). Among TCR sequences, most were rare, though some public TCRs appeared in many donors.

The CDR3 has 13 residues. Germline CDR1 is MDHEN and CDR2 is SYDVKM. The V gene lost 3 bases and the J gene lost 1 base, with 6 bases spanning the gap. Libraries were prepared by immunoSEQ multiplex PCR; TCRdb keeps only in-frame clonotypes and omits some of them. This table holds 200,000 to 300,000 clones, roughly 87% found once. Concerning this clone: Its antigen is currently unknown.

V gene TRBV28 combines with J gene TRBJ2-5, with no clear D. Specimen: PBMCs. The sequence was collected from a man between 18 and 29 years old in good health and CMV-seropositive. CDR3 sequence: CASSFNSQETQYF. CDR3 bases: TGTGCCAGCAGTTTTAACAGCCAAGAGACCCAGTACTTC.